The 21 T cell receptor beta chains in this list originate from one sample, sequenced in a study of human T cells and chemical hapten exposure. The sample's time point: patch test 2, 6 weeks after DPC sensitization. Sample treatment: therapeutic diphenylcyclopropenone sensitization with weekly scalp DPC. Via MiXCR, TCRdb re-called the RACE reads, giving one row per CDR3 protein. The profile shows 95,000 or so distinct CDR3 sequences, about an eighth of them singletons. Source: whole blood, taken in connection with sensitization to the hapten diphenylcyclopropenone (DPC). Receptor source: a woman aged 35 to 49 with alopecia areata. Some clones in this sample may be carry-over from other donors' samples.

The chain combines TRBV27 with TRBJ1-1, with D perhaps matching TRBD1 (5 bases). V lost 2 bases, J lost 12 bases, and 16 bases lay in between. Germline V gives CDR1 MNHEY, CDR2 SMNVEV (reference sequence). The CDR3 loop spans 13 amino acids. The CDR3 is CASSLRGTLETFF. In DNA, the CDR3 is TGTGCCAGCAGTTTACGGGGCACCTTGGAAACTTTCTTT.

This chain uses TRBV5-6 with TRBJ1-5, with D unresolved. Deletions cut 4 bases from V and 0 bases from J, with 17 bases between. Germline V CDR1 and CDR2: SGHDT, YYEEEE. The CDR3 contains 17 residues. Here the CDR3 reads CASSLGYGRASNQPQHF. The CDR3 DNA reads as TGTGCCAGCAGCCTGGGGTACGGGAGGGCTAGCAATCAGCCCCAGCATTTT.

This clonotype appeared a few times. The J gene is TRBJ2-5, the V gene TRBV14; a weak D match, TRBD2 (6 bases). Trimming left V 0 bases short and J 4 bases short, with 12 bases between. Germline V gives CDR1 SGHDN, CDR2 FVKESK. CDR3 length: 15 residues. CDR3 nucleotides: TGTGCCAGCAGCCAAGATCCCGGGGGAGCAGAGACCCAGTACTTC. This codes for CASSQDPGGAETQYF.

This clonotype was detected only a few times. This chain joins TRBV10-3 and TRBJ1-2; the D is unclear. The CDR3 length is 13 residues. V lost 3 bases and J 3 bases, leaving 8 bases between the germline ends. CDR1 ENHRY and CDR2 SYGVKD come from the germline V gene. The CDR3 bases are TGTGCCATCAGTGAAGTTGTGGACTATGGCTACACCTTC. This gives the protein CAISEVVDYGYTF.

V is TRBV7-6 and J is TRBJ2-3; the match to TRBD2 covers 8 bases. V shed 3 bases and J 1 base; nucleotides not matched to a gene: 0. CDR1 is SGHVS, CDR2 FNYEAQ, per germline. This CDR3 contains 14 residues. The CDR3 sequence is CASSLGLGTDTQYF. The CDR3 region has the DNA TGTGCCAGCAGCTTGGGACTAGGCACAGATACGCAGTATTTT.

This clonotype has a count of ten or more. V is TRBV20-1 and J is TRBJ1-2, with 7 bases that match TRBD1. The CDR3 sequence is 14 residues long. Germline-derived CDR1 and CDR2 are DFQATT and SNEGSKA (reference sequence). V was pared by 6 bases and J by 5 bases, with 12 bases of the junction left unmatched. In DNA, the CDR3 is TGCAGTGCGAGGGAGCCGGGACAGAGGTATGGCTACACCTTC. Translating it yields CSAREPGQRYGYTF.

This clonotype was observed a handful of times. The chain couples TRBV7-2 to TRBJ2-3; possibly TRBD1 or TRBD2 for D (5 bases each). The CDR3 length is 17 residues. V was cut by 3 bases and J by 0 bases, with 16 bases left in between. Germline V CDR1 and CDR2: SGHTA, FQGNSA. CDR3 in DNA: TGTGCCAGCAGCTTGGGGCGCGGGTACTCTAGCACAGATACGCAGTATTTT. It translates to CASSLGRGYSSTDTQYF.

This clonotype was recorded at least ten times. The J gene is TRBJ1-2, the V gene TRBV4-2; D gene ambiguous. The CDR3 is 14 amino acids. Deletions cut 2 bases from V and 4 bases from J, with 11 bases between. Germline loops: CDR1 LGHNA, CDR2 YNFKEQ. CDR3 in DNA: TGTGCCAGCAGCCAAATGTTGGGGAGCTATGGCTACACCTTC. Translated, it gives CASSQMLGSYGYTF.

The chain is built from TRBV28 and TRBJ2-7; 7 bases are a match to TRBD2. Trimming removed 5 bases from V and 1 base from J; junction bases left unmatched: 14. This CDR3 has 17 residues. CDR1 and CDR2 from the germline V gene are MDHEN and SYDVKM. In nucleotides, the CDR3 is TGTGCCAGCAGTCCCGGGTTATCTGCGGGAGTATCCTACGAGCAGTACTTC. Translating gives CASSPGLSAGVSYEQYF.

This clonotype was counted many times. This chain connects TRBV30 to TRBJ2-2; D is undetermined. CDR1 and CDR2 from the germline V gene are GTSNPN and SVGIG (reference sequence). V lost 7 bases to trimming and J lost 6 bases, with 6 bases between them. The CDR3 has 10 amino acids. This CDR3 is CASGPGELFF. The CDR3 DNA reads TGTGCCTCTGGACCCGGGGAGCTGTTTTTT. Together with reference TRBV30 and TRBJ2-2, the CDR3 gives the full variable domain: SQTIHQWPATLVQPVGSPLSLECTVEGTSNPNLYWYRQAAGRGLQLLFYSVGIGQISSEVPQNLSASRPQDRQFILSSKKLLLSDSGFYLCASGPGELFFGEGSRLTVL.

This clonotype was detected once. This may stem from a read error, because a much larger clone lies one nucleotide away. The chain couples TRBV7-9 to TRBJ2-3; D tentatively fits TRBD1 or TRBD2 (5 bases each). V lost 9 bases and J lost 4, with 14 bases in between. The germline V gene has CDR1 SEHNR and CDR2 FQNEAQ (reference sequence). The CDR3 has 13 residues. The CDR3 DNA reads TGTGCCAGAGCCACGGGGACCTCAGATACGCAGTATTTT. Residues: CARATGTSDTQYF.

This clonotype was seen ten or more times. The V and J genes are TRBV4-2 and TRBJ1-3; tentative D call: TRBD1 (6 bases). Trimming removed 0 bases from V and 3 bases from J, with 12 bases in between. CDR3 length: 16 amino acids. CDR1 LGHNA and CDR2 YNFKEQ come from the germline V gene. The chain's CDR3 is CASSQETGRFGNTIYF. CDR3 nucleotide sequence: TGTGCCAGCAGCCAAGAAACAGGGAGGTTTGGAAACACCATATATTTT.

This clonotype was detected ten times or more. The V and J genes are TRBV12-3 or TRBV12-4 and TRBJ2-2, with TRBD1 matching 9 bases. The V gene end was trimmed by 4 bases and the J gene end by 7 bases; junction bases not matched to a gene: 10. This CDR3 is 16 amino acids long. CDR3 sequence: CASSSTGGEYIGELFF. The CDR3 coding sequence is TGTGCCAGCAGTTCTACAGGGGGCGAATATATCGGGGAGCTGTTTTTT.

This clonotype was detected many times. The chain employs TRBV4-1 and TRBJ2-7; 7 bases map to TRBD1. The germline gives CDR1 MGHRA, CDR2 YSYEKL. The CDR3 runs 15 residues. V lost 1 base and J lost 2; bases outside the gene matches: 5. CDR3 in DNA: TGCGCCAGCAGCCAAGCCGGGACAGCTACCTACGAGCAGTACTTC. Amino acid sequence: CASSQAGTATYEQYF.

This clonotype showed up many times. The J gene is TRBJ2-3, the V gene TRBV5-4; D possibly matches TRBD1 or TRBD2 (6 bases each). Germline V lookup: CDR1 SGHNT, CDR2 YYREEE (reference sequence). The V gene lost 4 bases and the J gene lost 6 bases, with 18 bases spanning the gap. This CDR3 is 15 amino acids long. The CDR3 protein is CASSVVGGRTDTQYF. The CDR3 DNA is TGTGCCAGCAGCGTGGTGGGGGGCAGAACCGATACGCAGTATTTT.

In its sample, this clonotype was seen many times. The rearrangement links TRBV10-3 to TRBJ1-5; 8 positions agree with TRBD1. The CDR3 totals 15 residues. CDR1 and CDR2 (germline): ENHRY, SYGVKD. Trimming removed 2 bases from V and 4 bases from J; junction bases left unmatched: 4. This CDR3 is CAISEGQGANQPQHF. The CDR3 bases are TGTGCCATCAGTGAGGGTCAGGGGGCGAATCAGCCCCAGCATTTT.

This clonotype came up many times. This chain uses TRBV2 with TRBJ2-1; D not certain. This CDR3 comprises 13 residues. Germline CDR1 and CDR2: SNHLY and FYNNEI. V was shortened by 6 bases and J by 8 bases, with 14 bases between the two germline ends. The CDR3 spells CASRTGPGYEQFF. The CDR3 DNA reads TGTGCCAGCAGGACGGGCCCCGGCTATGAGCAGTTCTTC. The complete variable domain, with remaining parts taken from reference TRBV2 and TRBJ2-1, reads EPEVTQTPSHQVTQMGQEVILRCVPISNHLYFYWYRQILGQKVEFLVSFYNNEISEKSEIFDDQFSVERPDGSNFTLKIRSTKLEDSAMYFCASRTGPGYEQFFGPGTRLTVL.

This clonotype has a single count. The chain uses TRBV28 and TRBJ2-2; D is tentatively TRBD1 or TRBD2 (6 bases each). The CDR3 sequence is 15 residues long. V lost 5 bases and J lost 3, with 13 bases in between. Germline V gene lookup returns CDR1 MDHEN and CDR2 SYDVKM. The CDR3 sequence is CASSPDGGYTGELFF. The CDR3 nucleotides are TGTGCCAGCAGTCCCGACGGGGGCTACACCGGGGAGCTGTTTTTT.

The chain uses TRBV12-3 or TRBV12-4 and TRBJ1-3; D gene unclear. The CDR3 consists of 13 residues. The germline V and J ends were trimmed by 0 bases and 4 bases, with 4 bases remaining between them. CDR3 region: CASSLAEGNTIYF. Here the CDR3 DNA reads TGTGCCAGCAGTTTAGCAGAAGGAAACACCATATATTTT.

This clonotype was found a few times. The V gene is TRBV4-1, the J gene TRBJ2-1; D unclear. The CDR3 covers 16 residues. V lost 1 base to trimming and J lost 0 bases, with 10 bases between them. Germline CDR1 reads MGHRA; CDR2 reads YSYEKL. The CDR3, as DNA: TGCGCCAGCAGCCAAGCGGCGGCCAGCTCCTACAATGAGCAGTTCTTC. Amino acid sequence: CASSQAAASSYNEQFF.

This clonotype was observed many times. The chain is built from TRBV18 and TRBJ1-1; D is undetermined. This CDR3 has 13 residues. The germline gives CDR1 KGHSH, CDR2 LQKENI. V lost 3 bases, J lost 2 bases, and 7 bases lay in between. CDR3 protein: CASSPPGNTEAFF. The CDR3 DNA is TGTGCCAGCTCACCGCCGGGAAACACTGAAGCTTTCTTT.